This T cell receptor (beta chain) stems from a study of T cells in Graves' hyperthyroidism and ophthalmopathy. CDR1 SQVTM and CDR2 ANQGSEA come from the germline V gene. Trimming removed 1 base at V and 0 bases at J, with 6 bases between. The CDR3 spans 14 residues. Authors of the study amplified TCR beta CDR3 regions from RNA transcripts. In the first-round RT-PCR of the TCR CDR3, the HTBI primer set was used. TCRdb reprocessed the multiplex PCR reads with MiXCR, giving one entry per CDR3 protein. The profile shows around 350,000 distinct CDR3 sequences, over 12% of them singletons. Only a few counts were recorded for this clonotype.

This clonotype originated in a woman aged 60-75 years with Graves' ophthalmopathy. Sequenced input: blood. This chain uses TRBV29-1 with TRBJ2-2; D perhaps matches TRBD1 (6 bases). CDR3 residues: CSVEGTANTGELFF. The CDR3 region has the DNA TGCAGCGTTGAAGGGACAGCGAACACCGGGGAGCTGTTTTTT.